This entry features one TCR beta chain sequence. The data derive from a study of T cell responses to AZD1222 COVID-19 vaccine. With V trimmed by 0 bases and J by 4 bases, 8 bases remained unmatched. CDR3 length: 17 amino acids. Germline V gene lookup returns CDR1 LGHNA and CDR2 YSLEER. Profiled with immunoSEQ multiplex PCR; TCRdb holds only in-frame clones, not every one. The table lists around 150,000 clones, roughly 87% of them singletons. Source: peripheral blood, taken 28 days after the second AZD1222 dose. The origin of this receptor is an adult who received the AZD1222 COVID-19 vaccine. The V call is TRBV4-3, the J call TRBJ2-3; 9 bases are shared with TRBD2. CDR3 loop: CASSQEPLAGLADTQYF. Written as DNA, the CDR3 is TGCGCCAGCAGCCAAGAACCCCTAGCGGGACTGGCAGATACGCAGTATTTT.